This is a list of T cell receptor beta chains from one sample in a study of cytomegalovirus exposure and HLA in healthy donors. Clones were read by immunoSEQ multiplex PCR, and TCRdb kept only the in-frame ones, dropping some. The sample shows around 130,000 clones, approximately 79% of them seen only once. Specimen: PBMCs. These receptors originate from a female donor in good health and CMV-seronegative. Each CDR3 is given with its conserved first and last residue. A D gene is named only where the DNA matches it firmly. Rows give clone size only sometimes, using once, few, many, or a class for an expanded clone.

J: TRBJ1-1; V: TRBV6-5; D: TRBD1; size: .; DNA: TGTGCCAGCAGTGCCCGGGACAGGGGGAACACTGAAGCTTTCTTT; CDR3: CASSARDRGNTEAFF
J: TRBJ2-2; V: TRBV29-1; D: .; size: .; DNA: TGCAGCGTTGGAGGAAGCCTCGGCACCGGGGAGCTGTTTTTT; CDR3: CSVGGSLGTGELFF
J: TRBJ1-5; V: TRBV25-1; D: .; size: .; DNA: TGTGCCAGCAGTGACAGGGGCCAGCCCCAGCATTTT; CDR3: CASSDRGQPQHF
J: TRBJ2-7; V: TRBV5-1; D: .; size: .; DNA: TGCGCCAGCAGCTTGGGGCCTGCGGGAATATCCTACGAGCAGTACTTC; CDR3: CASSLGPAGISYEQYF
J: TRBJ1-2; V: TRBV19; D: .; size: .; DNA: TGTGCCAGTAGGGTTGACGGAAGGAGCTATGGCTACACCTTC; CDR3: CASRVDGRSYGYTF
J: TRBJ2-7; V: TRBV7-9; D: TRBD1; size: .; DNA: TGTGCCAGCAGCTTAGTAGGGGGCCGCGAGCAGTACTTC; CDR3: CASSLVGGREQYF
J: TRBJ1-5; V: TRBV19; D: TRBD1; size: .; DNA: TGTGCCAGCAGGACAGGGGGCCAGCCCCAGCATTTT; CDR3: CASRTGGQPQHF
J: TRBJ2-7; V: TRBV30; D: TRBD1; size: .; DNA: TGTGCCTGGAGCGACAGGGTGGGCGAGCAGTACTTC; CDR3: CAWSDRVGEQYF
J: TRBJ2-4; V: TRBV28; D: TRBD1; size: .; DNA: TGTGCCAGCGGTAGACAGGGAGTGAGCAACATTCAGTACTTC; CDR3: CASGRQGVSNIQYF
J: TRBJ2-5; V: TRBV11-1; D: TRBD1; size: .; DNA: TGTGCCAGCAGCACTCGGACAGGTGGGGAGACCCAGTACTTC; CDR3: CASSTRTGGETQYF
J: TRBJ1-2; V: TRBV7-9; D: TRBD1; size: .; DNA: TGTGCCAGCAGCTTAGTCGGGACAGCTAACTATGGCTACACCTTC; CDR3: CASSLVGTANYGYTF
J: TRBJ2-7; V: TRBV10-2; D: .; size: few; DNA: TGCGCCAGCAGTGAGTCCGGGACACAGTACTTC; CDR3: CASSESGTQYF